The 19 T cell receptor beta chains below were found in one sample sequenced in a study of shared clonotypes between healthy human individuals (TCRdb year 2020). Libraries were constructed by the immunoSEQ multiplex PCR assay. In TCRdb, the immuneACCESS table is reduced to in-frame sequences with V and J assigned. These tables do not hold every clone; where another copy was compared, an unresolved V gene accounts for under half, and the others remain unexplained. The sample table records hundreds of thousands of clones; 96% of these occur just once. The biggest ten clones account for about 0.11% of the sample. CD8 naive samples consisted of CD45RO-negative cells that were positively selected for CCR7, yielding a CD45RA+CCR7+ population without TemRA cells. Sample: naive CD8+ T cells sorted from blood. Reading the label with the study, this specimen's cell subset or site is: CD45RA+CCR7+. The origin of the receptors is a young woman in good health.

The chain recombines TRBV28 with TRBJ1-2; D remains ambiguous. V gave up 8 bases and J gave up 2 bases, with 15 bases separating them. Per the germline V gene, CDR1 is MDHEN and CDR2 is SYDVKM. This CDR3 has 14 amino acids. CDR3 sequence: CASVERALNYGYTF. CDR3 bases: TGTGCCAGCGTCGAAAGGGCCCTCAACTATGGCTACACCTTC.

This sequence joins TRBV7-2 and TRBJ2-3, with 7 bases aligning to TRBD2. Losses at the gene ends were 7 bases for V and 0 bases for J; bases not matched to a gene: 10. This CDR3 spans 16 amino acids. The germline V gene has CDR1 SGHTA and CDR2 FQGNSA. The CDR3 sequence is CASTLGSGISTDTQYF. The DNA for the CDR3 is TGTGCCAGCACCCTGGGGAGCGGGATCAGCACAGATACGCAGTATTTT.

In its sample, this clone was seen a few times. V gene TRBV30 combines with J gene TRBJ1-1, with D possibly matching TRBD1 (5 bases). This CDR3 contains 11 residues. Germline loops: CDR1 GTSNPN, CDR2 SVGIG (reference sequence). Trimming stripped 4 bases from V and 8 bases from J, with 11 bases between. In DNA form, the CDR3 reads TGTGCCTGGACCATGGGACTGGAAGCTTTCTTT. Translating it yields CAWTMGLEAFF.

The gene calls are TRBV19 and TRBJ1-1; D not resolved. Trimming stripped 2 bases from V and 0 bases from J, with 16 bases between. The CDR3 contains 17 residues. Germline loops: CDR1 LNHDA, CDR2 SQIVND (reference sequence). CDR3 loop: CASSIRTLGSMNTEAFF. In nucleotides, the CDR3 is TGTGCCAGTAGTATAAGGACTTTGGGCAGTATGAACACTGAAGCTTTCTTT.

The chain joins TRBV28 to TRBJ1-3, with D uncertain. This CDR3 spans 14 amino acids. CDR1 and CDR2 (germline): MDHEN, SYDVKM. V lost 1 base and J lost 1, with 5 bases in between. The CDR3 DNA is TGTGCCAGCAGTTTATTGGGTTCTGGAAACACCATATATTTT. Amino acids: CASSLLGSGNTIYF.

This clone has only one observation. The chain has TRBV10-3 and TRBJ2-7, with 9 bases lining up with TRBD2. After removal of 0 bases from V and 2 bases from J, the junction contained 8 bases not matched to a gene. The germline gives CDR1 ENHRY, CDR2 SYGVKD. CDR3 length equals 17 residues. The CDR3 DNA is TGTGCCATCAGTGAGTCCCCCCTAATAGCGGGAGCCTACGAGCAGTACTTC. Its translation is CAISESPLIAGAYEQYF.

The chain couples TRBV28 to TRBJ2-3; D gene uncertain. The CDR3 contains 16 residues. Trimming pared 5 bases from V and 1 base from J, leaving 16 bases between. Per germline, CDR1 MDHEN and CDR2 SYDVKM. The CDR3 DNA reads as TGTGCCAGCAGTCACCCCCTGGGTTGGGGCACAGATACGCAGTATTTT. As protein: CASSHPLGWGTDTQYF. The variable domain in full, with the rest retrieved from reference TRBV28 and TRBJ2-3, is DVKVTQSSRYLVKRTGEKVFLECVQDMDHENMFWYRQDPGLGLRLIYFSYDVKMKEKGDIPEGYSVSREKKERFSLILESASTNQTSMYLCASSHPLGWGTDTQYFGPGTRLTVL.

The V gene is TRBV29-1, the J gene TRBJ2-2; D is perhaps TRBD1 or TRBD2 (5 bases each). Between the trimmed V and J ends, which lost 4 bases and 3 bases, there was a span of 18 bases. Germline V gives CDR1 SQVTM, CDR2 ANQGSEA. This CDR3 spans 16 amino acids. CDR3 residues: CSVVGGVGPYTGELFF. As DNA, the CDR3 is TGCAGCGTTGTTGGGGGTGTAGGACCATACACCGGGGAGCTGTTTTTT.

The V gene is TRBV25-1, the J gene TRBJ2-3; TRBD1 aligns across 8 bases. After removal of 5 bases from V and 12 bases from J, the junction contained 7 bases not matched to a gene. CDR3 length equals 12 residues. Germline V gene lookup returns CDR1 MGHDK and CDR2 SYGVNS. The CDR3 reads CASSTRTGPQYF. The CDR3 nucleotides read TGTGCCAGCAGTACTCGGACAGGGCCCCAGTATTTT.

Concerning this clone: Additional DNA sequences in this sample encode the identical CDR3. The rearrangement uses TRBV19 and TRBJ2-5; 8 bases match TRBD1. Matching the DNA end better, TRBJ2-7 makes the J call doubtful. Germline CDR1 reads LNHDA; CDR2 reads SQIVND (reference sequence). The CDR3 covers 14 residues. DNA for the CDR3: TGTGCCAGTAGTCCCGGGACAGGTGCCTACGAGCAGTACTTC. Translation gives CASSPGTGAYEQYF.

The chain joins TRBV27 to TRBJ2-7; tentative D call: TRBD2 (5 bases). The CDR3 is 15 amino acids. V shed 5 bases and J shed 3 bases, with 17 bases lying between them. Germline assignment: CDR1 MNHEY and CDR2 SMNVEV (reference sequence). Here the CDR3 reads CASSVSSMLIYEQYF. The CDR3 DNA sequence: TGTGCCAGCAGTGTCTCTAGCATGTTGATCTACGAGCAGTACTTC.

The chain joins TRBV28 to TRBJ2-3, with 9 bases identical to TRBD1. The germline gives CDR1 MDHEN, CDR2 SYDVKM. J was trimmed by 6 bases and V by 5 bases; bases with no gene match: 6. The CDR3 has 14 residues. As DNA, the CDR3 is TGTGCCAGCAGTCCCGGGACAGGGTTGGATACGCAGTATTTT. As protein: CASSPGTGLDTQYF.

V and J are TRBV19 and TRBJ2-5, with a possible D match to TRBD1 (6 bases). CDR3 length: 16 amino acids. V lost 4 bases and J lost 2, with 17 bases in between. Germline CDR1 and CDR2: LNHDA and SQIVND (reference sequence). CDR3 nucleotides: TGTGCCAGTAGTACCTCCCCCAGGGGCCGGCAAGAGACCCAGTACTTC. This sequence encodes CASSTSPRGRQETQYF.

This rearrangement joins TRBV2 to TRBJ2-5; D remains ambiguous. V was cut by 0 bases and J by 5 bases, with 19 bases left in between. Per the germline V gene, CDR1 is SNHLY and CDR2 is FYNNEI. The CDR3 runs to 17 residues. The CDR3 bases are TGTGCCAGCAGTGAAGCCCCGCCGACCCTAACCGGGGAGACCCAGTACTTC. This encodes CASSEAPPTLTGETQYF.

This CDR3 is CASSDENNEKLFF. CDR3 nucleotide sequence: TGTGCCAGCAGCGACGAAAATAATGAAAAACTGTTTTTT. The rearrangement uses TRBV5-4 and TRBJ1-4; D unresolved. The CDR3 has 13 residues. The germline V and J ends were trimmed by 4 bases and 4 bases, with 8 bases remaining between them. The V gene's germline CDR1 is SGHNT and CDR2 YYREEE (reference sequence).

The gene calls are TRBV9 and TRBJ2-1, with TRBD2 matching over 8 bases. The CDR3 totals 15 residues. In germline, CDR1 is SGDLS, CDR2 YYNGEE. V lost 0 bases, J lost 7 bases, and 6 bases stayed unmatched. CDR3 DNA sequence: TGTGCCAGCAGCGTAGGTAGCGGGGATCTTAATGAGCAGTTCTTC. Translation: CASSVGSGDLNEQFF.

The J gene is TRBJ1-1, the V gene TRBV11-3, with TRBD1 identical over 7 bases. Germline V CDR1 and CDR2: SGHNT, YENEEA. The V segment lost 5 bases and the J segment 9 bases; nucleotides outside the gene matches: 3. The length of the CDR3 is 11 residues. The CDR3 sequence: CASSEGQQAFF. The CDR3 coding sequence is TGTGCCAGCAGCGAGGGACAGCAAGCTTTCTTT.

The sample holds one count of this clone. This rearrangement joins TRBV4-2 to TRBJ2-2, with 7 bases that match TRBD2. The CDR3 has 16 residues. Trimming removed 1 base from V and 1 base from J; junction bases left unmatched: 3. Germline V gives CDR1 LGHNA, CDR2 YNFKEQ. CDR3 protein: CASSQAGGRNTGELFF. The CDR3 DNA reads TGTGCCAGCAGCCAAGCGGGCGGGAGGAACACCGGGGAGCTGTTTTTT.

The chain joins TRBV27 to TRBJ2-1; the match to TRBD2 covers 13 bases. With V trimmed by 6 bases and J by 9 bases, 8 bases remained unmatched. CDR1 is MNHEY, CDR2 SMNVEV, per germline (reference sequence). The CDR3 extends over 15 amino acids. CDR3 sequence (DNA): TGTGCCAGCAGCTCAGGACTAGCGGGAGTGGGTGAGCAGTTCTTC. Residues: CASSSGLAGVGEQFF.